The present T cell receptor (beta chain) was sequenced within a study of T cells after yellow fever vaccination. Study at large: Preparation used SMART-Seq v4 Ultra Low Input for the low-cell-number fractions.

TCRdb passed the 5' RACE reads through MiXCR, listing each CDR3 protein once. The repertoire consists of around 300,000 distinct CDR3 sequences, with around 4.4% occurring once and the leading ten covering approximately 20%. The material sequenced was PBMCs, taken 15 days after the yellow fever booster vaccination. This TCR came from a man between 18 and 35 years old who received the YFV17D yellow fever vaccine.

CDR3 amino acids: CASSYGAESSYEQYF. The DNA for the CDR3 is TGTGCCAGCAGTTACGGGGCCGAAAGCTCCTACGAGCAGTACTTC. The V gene is TRBV6-2 or TRBV6-3, the J gene TRBJ2-7, with D maybe TRBD1 (5 bases). Germline CDR1 reads MNHEY; CDR2 reads SVGEGT. The CDR3 is 15 amino acids. V was clipped by 2 bases and J by 0 bases, with 11 bases between them.